This entry lists 27 T cell receptor beta chains sequenced from one sample in a study of blood T cells in healthy people across ages (dated by TCRdb to about 2015). The method was 5' RACE. TCRdb names Illumina HiSeq 2500 as the instrument used. A second about 7 to 11 cycle PCR used a sample-barcoded 5' primer and a J-beta primer mix. TCRdb trimmed the raw reads at Q25, called clones with MiXCR and kept productive beta chains. Rows merge per CDR3 protein into single entries with the most common DNA and genes. Present in this sample are approximately 730,000 distinct CDR3 sequences, roughly 50% of which were seen just once. The ten most abundant clones make up about 38% of the sample. Specimen: blood. The receptors shown here come from a man older than 75 in good health.

The gene calls are TRBV20-1 and TRBJ2-4; TRBD2 agrees at 12 bases. V shed 2 bases, J shed 12 bases, and the junction held 11 bases outside the gene matches. From germline, CDR1 is DFQATT and CDR2 SNEGSKA (reference sequence). This CDR3 has 15 amino acids. In DNA, the CDR3 is TGCAGTGCTAGAAAGACTAGCGGGAGCGAGTACACTCAGTACTTC. Protein sequence: CSARKTSGSEYTQYF.

About this clonotype: The germline gene is not matched at one end of the junction; a read error may be the cause. This chain uses TRBV29-1 with TRBJ2-1, with TRBD2 matching over 9 bases. CDR3 length: 13 amino acids. The V gene's germline CDR1 is SQVTM and CDR2 ANQGSEA. CDR3 coding DNA: TGCAGCGTTAGCGGGAGGAGGGACAATGGGCAGTTCTTC. Translating gives CSVSGRRDNGQFF.

This CDR3 is CASSQDGGGLANYGYTF. The CDR3 nucleotides are TGTGCCAGCAGCCAAGATGGGGGGGGGCTAGCTAACTATGGCTACACCTTC. This sequence joins TRBV4-2 and TRBJ1-2, with D tentatively TRBD1 (6 bases). The V end was cut by 0 bases, the J end by 0 bases, with 14 bases between. The germline V gene has CDR1 LGHNA and CDR2 YNFKEQ. This CDR3 has 17 amino acids.

A note on this clonotype: Given the absence of the conserved phenylalanine or tryptophan at the CDR3 end, a read error is likely. The V gene is TRBV12-3 or TRBV12-4, the J gene TRBJ1-1; possible D gene TRBD1, 5 bases. The CDR3 loop spans 13 amino acids. Trimming stripped 5 bases from V and 8 bases from J, with 15 bases between. The CDR3 spells CASSPTVGAEAFS. CDR3 bases: TGTGCCAGCAGTCCTACTGTAGGGGCAGAAGCTTTCTCT.

The genes are TRBV6-1 and TRBJ2-5; 10 nucleotides match TRBD2. The CDR3 loop spans 15 amino acids. The V and J ends lost 7 bases and 11 bases, in that order; junction bases with no gene match: 16. CDR1 and CDR2 from the germline V gene are MNHNS and SASEGT. DNA for the CDR3: TGTGCCAGCACCTCGAGGGGGACTAGCGCGACTAAGCAGTACTTC. Translated, it gives CASTSRGTSATKQYF.

The chain joins TRBV11-2 to TRBJ2-1; D remains ambiguous. The V gene lost 5 bases and the J gene lost 10 bases, with 12 bases spanning the gap. CDR3 length: 12 residues. The germline CDR1 and CDR2 sequences are SGHAT and FQNNGV. This chain's CDR3 is CASSTQGQEQFF. In DNA, the CDR3 is TGTGCCAGCAGCACCCAAGGCCAGGAGCAGTTCTTC.

The chain has TRBV5-1 and TRBJ2-1; D unclear. Trimming took off 0 bases at V and 3 bases at J, with 10 bases between the two ends. This CDR3 comprises 15 residues. The germline V gene has CDR1 SGHRS and CDR2 YFSETQ. The CDR3 nucleotides read TGCGCCAGCAGCTTGGGTCAGGTCCACTACAATGAGCAGTTCTTC. This encodes CASSLGQVHYNEQFF.

This chain joins TRBV5-1 and TRBJ2-1; 11 bases agree with TRBD2. The germline V gene encodes CDR1 SGHRS and CDR2 YFSETQ. The trim removed 0 bases at V and 6 bases at J, leaving 2 bases unmatched. The CDR3 contains 15 residues. The CDR3 nucleotides are TGCGCCAGCAGCTTGGGTAGCGGGAGGGTCAATGAGCAGTTCTTC. Translated: CASSLGSGRVNEQFF.

The V and J genes are TRBV5-1 and TRBJ2-5, with D possibly being TRBD2 (5 bases). Per the germline V gene, CDR1 is SGHRS and CDR2 is YFSETQ. This CDR3 is 16 amino acids long. The V and J ends lost 0 bases and 2 bases respectively, with 14 bases between them. The DNA for the CDR3 is TGCGCCAGCAGCTTGGGTCCCGGGGAGTTGCAAGAGACCCAGTACTTC. Encoded protein: CASSLGPGELQETQYF.

This clonotype appeared a few times. The rearrangement uses TRBV9 and TRBJ1-2; D uncertain. The CDR3 consists of 13 residues. V lost 4 bases to trimming and J lost 4 bases, with 11 bases between them. Germline V gene sequence: CDR1 SGDLS, CDR2 YYNGEE. CDR3 protein: CASSIKAGYGYTF. The CDR3 region has the DNA TGTGCCAGCAGCATAAAGGCCGGCTATGGCTACACCTTC.

The V call is TRBV20-1, the J call TRBJ2-1; 8 nucleotides align to TRBD2. V lost 6 bases and J lost 9; bases outside the gene matches: 13. The CDR3 runs to 14 residues. Germline assignment: CDR1 DFQATT and CDR2 SNEGSKA (reference sequence). The CDR3 nucleotides read TGCAGTGCACCTACTAGCGGCATTGCCGGTGAGCAGTTCTTC. Protein: CSAPTSGIAGEQFF.

This clonotype was seen repeatedly, ten times or more. The rearrangement links TRBV5-1 to TRBJ2-7; tentative D call: TRBD1 (5 bases). V lost 4 bases, J lost 4 bases, and 21 bases lay in between. The germline V gene encodes CDR1 SGHRS and CDR2 YFSETQ. The CDR3 contains 16 residues. The DNA of the CDR3 is TGCGCCAGCAGCGACGAAGGCCAGGGTGGTGGATACGAGCAGTACTTC. Translation: CASSDEGQGGGYEQYF.

The V call is TRBV18, the J call TRBJ1-1, with 10 bases aligning to TRBD1. With V trimmed by 2 bases and J by 7 bases, 7 bases remained unmatched. Germline CDR1 reads KGHSH; CDR2 reads LQKENI. CDR3 length equals 15 residues. CDR3 amino acids: CASSPAGTGVVEAFF. The CDR3 DNA is TGTGCCAGCTCACCAGCCGGGACAGGGGTGGTTGAAGCTTTCTTT.

The V call is TRBV5-6, the J call TRBJ2-7; 7 positions match TRBD2. Trimming removed 4 bases from V and 7 bases from J; junction bases left unmatched: 14. The V gene's germline CDR1 is SGHDT and CDR2 YYEEEE. This CDR3 spans 15 amino acids. In DNA, the CDR3 is TGTGCCAGCAGCCTCGGGGGAGGGCTTTATGGAGAGCAGTACTTC. Translating it yields CASSLGGGLYGEQYF.

The chain couples TRBV12-3 or TRBV12-4 to TRBJ1-1, with D perhaps matching TRBD1 (6 bases). Trimming removed 7 bases from V and 5 bases from J, with 11 bases in between. CDR3 length equals 12 residues. The CDR3: CASKGRGTEAFF. CDR3 DNA sequence: TGTGCCAGCAAGGGCAGGGGAACTGAAGCTTTCTTT.

V usage is TRBV29-1 and J usage is TRBJ2-1; 7 bases match TRBD1. CDR1 is SQVTM, CDR2 ANQGSEA, per germline. This CDR3 is 15 amino acids long. Trimming took 3 bases from V and 3 from J; bases not matched to a gene: 8. The CDR3, as DNA: TGCAGCGTTGATGGGGACAGACTGTACTACAATGAGCAGTTCTTC. Translating it yields CSVDGDRLYYNEQFF.

The rearrangement uses TRBV9 and TRBJ2-4; a possible D gene is TRBD1 (5 bases). V was pared by 4 bases and J by 7 bases, with 15 bases between. The CDR3 sequence is 14 residues long. From germline, CDR1 is SGDLS and CDR2 YYNGEE. The CDR3 here is CASSTGLTPNIQYF. CDR3 nucleotides: TGTGCCAGCAGCACAGGTCTAACTCCCAACATTCAGTACTTC.

This clonotype was detected a few times. J is TRBJ2-1 and V is TRBV9, with TRBD2 identical over 9 bases. Per the germline V gene, CDR1 is SGDLS and CDR2 is YYNGEE. The V gene end was trimmed by 1 base and the J gene end by 8 bases; junction bases not matched to a gene: 7. This CDR3 has 15 amino acids. CDR3 in amino acids: CASSVSGGRADEQFF. In nucleotides, the CDR3 is TGTGCCAGCAGCGTATCCGGCGGGAGGGCCGATGAGCAGTTCTTC.

The chain combines TRBV27 with TRBJ2-3; 8 bases are a match to TRBD1. From germline, CDR1 is MNHEY and CDR2 SMNVEV (reference sequence). V was pared by 5 bases and J by 11 bases, with 24 bases of the junction left unmatched. This CDR3 comprises 18 residues. For the CDR3, the DNA is TGTGCCAGCAGTCCCCCGGGACAGGTGACTTCGGGCCCTCGGGGGCAGTATTTT. This encodes CASSPPGQVTSGPRGQYF.

The chain is built from TRBV3-1 and TRBJ1-6; D ambiguous. V lost 2 bases to trimming and J lost 7 bases, with 3 bases between them. Looked up from germline, CDR1 is LGHDT and CDR2 is YNNKEL (reference sequence). The CDR3 length is 12 residues. The CDR3 region is CASSQPNSPLHF. CDR3 sequence (DNA): TGTGCCAGCAGCCAACCAAATTCACCCCTCCACTTT.

The chain combines TRBV2 with TRBJ1-6; D is possibly TRBD1 (5 bases). The CDR3 sequence is 13 residues long. The V gene's germline CDR1 is SNHLY and CDR2 FYNNEI. Trimming pared 2 bases from V and 11 bases from J, leaving 10 bases between. The CDR3 nucleotides are TGTGCCAGCAGTGAACAGGGTTTAACACCCCTCCACTTT. Translation: CASSEQGLTPLHF.

This clonotype was observed a handful of times. V and J are TRBV5-1 and TRBJ2-3; TRBD2 is a possible D gene (5 bases). Trimming shortened V by 3 bases and J by 2 bases, and 13 bases separated the two germline ends. The CDR3 sequence is 15 residues long. Per germline, CDR1 SGHRS and CDR2 YFSETQ. The CDR3, as DNA: TGCGCCAGCAGCTACAAAGGGAGTATCACAGATACGCAGTATTTT. As protein: CASSYKGSITDTQYF.

The chain recombines TRBV21-1 with TRBJ2-2; TRBD2, as called in the table, went unchecked against the DNA. TRBV21-1 is flagged as a pseudogene. The CDR3 has 17 amino acids. The CDR3 nucleotides read TGTGCCAGCAGCAAAGACCCAGGCCCGGGCCTATTCGGGGAGCTGTTTTTT. As protein: CASSKDPGPGLFGELFF.

The V call is TRBV25-1, the J call TRBJ2-5; D might be TRBD1 or TRBD2, each matching 5 bases. Germline assignment: CDR1 MGHDK and CDR2 SYGVNS. There are 14 residues in the CDR3. V lost 1 base and J lost 4, with 10 bases in between. CDR3 residues: CASSESRAGETQYF. Written as DNA, the CDR3 is TGTGCCAGCAGTGAATCCAGGGCGGGAGAGACCCAGTACTTC.

V is TRBV5-1 and J is TRBJ1-2, with D possibly being TRBD1 (5 bases). Trimming removed 2 bases at V and 1 base at J, with 21 bases between. The CDR3 runs 18 residues. Germline loops: CDR1 SGHRS, CDR2 YFSETQ. This CDR3 is CASSFRDAIEAFNYGYTF. As DNA, the CDR3 is TGCGCCAGCAGCTTTCGGGACGCGATAGAAGCTTTTAACTATGGCTACACCTTC.

The V call is TRBV5-6, the J call TRBJ2-2, with D unresolved. Germline CDR1 and CDR2: SGHDT and YYEEEE. CDR3 length equals 16 residues. Trimming pared 0 bases from V and 3 bases from J, leaving 12 bases between. CDR3 sequence reads: CASSLEALVYTGELFF. CDR3 nucleotides: TGTGCCAGCAGCTTGGAGGCTCTCGTTTACACCGGGGAGCTGTTTTTT.

The rearrangement uses TRBV18 and TRBJ2-3; the D gene is possibly TRBD2 (5 bases). Germline CDR1 reads KGHSH; CDR2 reads LQKENI. CDR3 length equals 15 residues. V was shortened by 3 bases and J by 1 base, with 11 bases between the two germline ends. CDR3 sequence (DNA): TGTGCCAGCTCACCGGGGAGTAGCGGCACAGATACGCAGTATTTT. It codes for CASSPGSSGTDTQYF.